The 22 T cell receptor beta chains below all came from one sample that was sequenced in a study of T cell repertoires in cytomegalovirus infection. A single record per CDR3 protein comes from TCRdb applying MiXCR to the reads. Of 800,000 to 950,000 distinct CDR3 sequences listed, 32% are singletons. The antigens for these receptors are not known. The specimen was cultured CD8+ T cells from PBMCs, collected from culture after CMV antigen stimulation. These receptor sequences come from a human donor in good health (CMV status not recorded). Some clones in this sample may be carry-over from other donors' samples.

This clonotype was counted a few times. V usage is TRBV4-1 and J usage is TRBJ2-3; no clear D. Germline lookup yields CDR1 MGHRA and CDR2 YSYEKL. Trimming shortened V by 1 base and J by 5 bases, and 7 bases separated the two germline ends. The CDR3 is 13 amino acids. The CDR3 spells CASSQGLEDTQYF. The CDR3 DNA reads TGCGCCAGCAGCCAAGGTCTGGAAGATACGCAGTATTTT.

This clonotype came up a few times. This sequence joins TRBV29-1 and TRBJ2-3; D perhaps matches TRBD2 (5 bases). The germline V gene has CDR1 SQVTM and CDR2 ANQGSEA. The CDR3 contains 14 residues. Deletions cut 7 bases from V and 4 bases from J, with 18 bases between. CDR3 DNA: TGCAGCGCCCCAAAGGAAATCGGGGCAGATACGCAGTATTTT. Residues: CSAPKEIGADTQYF.

The rearrangement links TRBV7-6 to TRBJ2-1; maybe TRBD1 (6 bases). The CDR3 loop spans 16 amino acids. Germline V lookup: CDR1 SGHVS, CDR2 FNYEAQ. V lost 1 base to trimming and J lost 5 bases, with 15 bases between them. The CDR3 DNA reads as TGTGCCAGCAGCTTAGTCTACAGGGTCTGGGACAATGAGCAGTTCTTC. Translated, it gives CASSLVYRVWDNEQFF.

The chain couples TRBV5-5 to TRBJ2-1; D may match TRBD1 or TRBD2 (6 bases each). Trimming pared 2 bases from V and 1 base from J, leaving 13 bases between. CDR1 and CDR2 (germline): SGHKS, YYEKEE (reference sequence). The CDR3 loop spans 16 amino acids. The CDR3 DNA is TGTGCCAGCAGCTTTAGGGGGGAAGGGTCCTACAATGAGCAGTTCTTC. Its protein product is CASSFRGEGSYNEQFF. Drawing the rest from reference TRBV5-5 and TRBJ2-1, the complete variable domain is DAGVTQSPTHLIKTRGQQVTLRCSPISGHKSVSWYQQVLGQGPQFIFQYYEKEERGRGNFPDRFSARQFPNYSSELNVNALLLGDSALYLCASSFRGEGSYNEQFFGPGTRLTVL.

This clonotype was counted ten times or more. The chain is built from TRBV7-6 and TRBJ2-1; 13 bases are shared with TRBD2. Germline CDR1 is SGHVS and CDR2 is FNYEAQ. This CDR3 region has 17 residues. Losses at the gene ends were 4 bases for V and 10 bases for J; bases not matched to a gene: 13. Written as DNA, the CDR3 is TGTGCCAGCAGCTCACCCCCGGGACTAGCGGGGACATGGGAGCAGTTCTTC. Translating gives CASSSPPGLAGTWEQFF.

The chain is built from TRBV6-2 or TRBV6-3 and TRBJ2-5, with 11 bases identical to TRBD2. The CDR3 has 16 residues. Germline values: CDR1 MNHEY, CDR2 SVGEGT. V was clipped by 1 base and J by 1 base; unmatched bases: 2. The CDR3: CASSYWGLAVQETQYF. CDR3 nucleotides: TGTGCCAGCAGTTACTGGGGACTAGCGGTCCAAGAGACCCAGTACTTC.

The chain employs TRBV7-9 and TRBJ2-5; TRBD1 agrees at 10 bases. The germline gives CDR1 SEHNR, CDR2 FQNEAQ (reference sequence). The CDR3 consists of 14 residues. V shed 6 bases, J shed 5 bases, and the junction held 6 bases outside the gene matches. Written as DNA, the CDR3 is TGTGCCAGCAGGGGACAGGGGATAAAGGAGACCCAGTACTTC. Its translation is CASRGQGIKETQYF. Supplemented by reference TRBV7-9 and TRBJ2-5, the full variable domain reads DTGVSQNPRHKITKRGQNVTFRCDPISEHNRLYWYRQTLGQGPEFLTYFQNEAQLEKSRLLSDRFSAERPKGSFSTLEIQRTEQGDSAMYLCASRGQGIKETQYFGPGTRLLVL.

The CDR3 is CASSFYRGPGTGELFF. The CDR3 DNA follows: TGTGCCAGCAGCTTCTACAGGGGGCCGGGCACCGGGGAGCTGTTTTTT. The rearrangement uses TRBV11-1 and TRBJ2-2, with 9 nucleotides matching TRBD1. The germline V gene has CDR1 SGHAT and CDR2 FQDESV (reference sequence). This CDR3 is built from 16 residues. V was clipped by 3 bases and J by 4 bases; unmatched bases: 6.

This clonotype came up a few times. CDR3 region: CASSPPKGGGAITYNEQFF. As DNA, the CDR3 is TGTGCCAGCAGTCCCCCCAAGGGCGGGGGGGCTATCACCTACAATGAGCAGTTCTTC. J is TRBJ2-1 and V is TRBV6-2 or TRBV6-3, with 9 bases that match TRBD2. CDR1 and CDR2 from the germline V gene are MNHEY and SVGEGT. V shed 5 bases and J 2 bases; nucleotides not matched to a gene: 16. The CDR3 is made up of 19 amino acids.

V gene TRBV5-4 combines with J gene TRBJ1-1; the match to TRBD1 covers 7 bases. CDR1 is SGHNT and CDR2 is YYREEE in the germline V gene (reference sequence). The CDR3 sequence is 13 residues long. With 2 bases clipped from V and 7 bases from J, the junction kept 5 bases outside the gene matches. CDR3 loop: CASSLPGGDEAFF. The CDR3 nucleotides read TGTGCCAGCAGCTTACCAGGGGGGGATGAAGCTTTCTTT.

The chain uses TRBV15 and TRBJ1-6; D unclear. The CDR3 is made up of 13 amino acids. The germline V and J ends were trimmed by 1 base and 9 bases, with 7 bases remaining between them. Germline V gene data show CDR1 as LNHNV and CDR2 as YYDKDF (reference sequence). The CDR3 bases are TGTGCCACCAGCAGAGTGGAGGGTTCACCCCTCCACTTT. It is translated as CATSRVEGSPLHF.

The chain couples TRBV14 to TRBJ2-3; 8 nucleotides match TRBD2. This CDR3 region has 16 residues. V lost 2 bases to trimming and J lost 5 bases; unmatched junction nucleotides: 9. Per the germline V gene, CDR1 is SGHDN and CDR2 is FVKESK. The CDR3 DNA reads as TGTGCCAGCAGCCAAAGACTAGCGTGGCTCAAAGATACGCAGTATTTT. Its translation is CASSQRLAWLKDTQYF.

The V and J genes are TRBV4-1 and TRBJ2-7, with D uncertain. Germline lookup yields CDR1 MGHRA and CDR2 YSYEKL. Trimming pared 0 bases from V and 6 bases from J, leaving 12 bases between. The CDR3 consists of 14 residues. The CDR3 protein is CASSQDSSKGEQYF. Written as DNA, the CDR3 is TGCGCCAGCAGCCAAGATAGTTCGAAGGGCGAGCAGTACTTC.

The chain carries TRBV7-8 and TRBJ2-3; D possibly uses TRBD1 or TRBD2 (6 bases each). There are 16 residues in the CDR3. Trimming took off 1 base at V and 3 bases at J, with 14 bases between the two ends. Germline CDR1 and CDR2: SGHVS and FQNEAQ. CDR3 in amino acids: CASSLEVGGVTDTQYF. CDR3 DNA: TGTGCCAGCAGCTTAGAGGTGGGGGGCGTTACAGATACGCAGTATTTT.

The J gene is TRBJ2-7, the V gene TRBV6-2 or TRBV6-3; possible D gene TRBD1, 6 bases. The CDR3 spans 13 residues. V lost 5 bases, J lost 4 bases, and 12 bases lay in between. Germline CDR1 is MNHEY and CDR2 is SVGEGT. The CDR3 nucleotides read TGTGCCAGCAGTCCACTAACAGGGTACGAGCAGTACGTC. Its translation: CASSPLTGYEQYV.

The chain couples TRBV6-1 to TRBJ1-1; D gene unclear. V was trimmed by 6 bases and J by 0 bases, leaving 17 bases between them. The CDR3 totals 16 residues. Germline V gives CDR1 MNHNS, CDR2 SASEGT. The CDR3 nucleotides are TGTGCCAGCAGCCGCCCTTGGGAGGACCTGAACACTGAAGCTTTCTTT. Protein: CASSRPWEDLNTEAFF.

CDR3 nucleotide sequence: TGTGCCAGCAGTTTCTGGACAGGGGAGAACCATGGCTACACCTTC. Protein sequence: CASSFWTGENHGYTF. The chain links TRBV12-3 or TRBV12-4 to TRBJ1-2, with TRBD1 identical over 9 bases. The CDR3 extends over 15 amino acids. With V trimmed by 3 bases and J by 6 bases, 8 bases remained unmatched.

The CDR3 is CASSQDGEGQGIYGYTF. The CDR3 nucleotides are TGTGCCAGCAGCCAAGATGGGGAAGGACAGGGGATCTATGGCTACACCTTC. The chain carries TRBV4-2 and TRBJ1-2, with 9 positions matching TRBD1. J was trimmed by 4 bases and V by 0 bases; bases with no gene match: 9. The CDR3 has 17 amino acids. Germline loops: CDR1 LGHNA, CDR2 YNFKEQ.

This clonotype was seen a handful of times. This rearrangement joins TRBV7-9 to TRBJ1-2; TRBD1 is a possible D gene (5 bases). CDR3 size: 16 residues. V lost 0 bases, J lost 2 bases, and 13 bases lay in between. Looked up from germline, CDR1 is SEHNR and CDR2 is FQNEAQ (reference sequence). CDR3 region: CASSLAWGRPNYGYTF. CDR3 bases: TGTGCCAGCAGCTTAGCCTGGGGCCGTCCCAACTATGGCTACACCTTC. Full variable domain (remainder filled in from reference TRBV7-9 and TRBJ1-2): DTGVSQNPRHKITKRGQNVTFRCDPISEHNRLYWYRQTLGQGPEFLTYFQNEAQLEKSRLLSDRFSAERPKGSFSTLEIQRTEQGDSAMYLCASSLAWGRPNYGYTFGSGTRLTVV.

In its sample, this clonotype was seen a few times. A much larger clone lies one base from this, so it may be a read error. The V gene is TRBV7-6, the J gene TRBJ1-1; D ambiguous. With 1 base removed from V and 3 bases from J, the gap between germline ends came to 6 bases. The CDR3 runs to 13 residues. From germline, CDR1 is SGHVS and CDR2 FNYEAQ. Here the CDR3 DNA reads TGTGCCAGCAGCTTAGGGGAGTACACTGAAGCTTTCTTT. Translating it yields CASSLGEYTEAFF.

This clonotype was counted a few times. The chain has TRBV19 and TRBJ1-1; TRBD1 aligns across 7 bases. This CDR3 region has 15 residues. CDR1 LNHDA and CDR2 SQIVND come from the germline V gene (reference sequence). V lost 4 bases, J lost 2 bases, and 7 bases stayed unmatched. CDR3 region: CASSSRTGPNTEAFF. CDR3 in DNA: TGTGCCAGTAGTAGCCGGACAGGCCCTAACACTGAAGCTTTCTTT.

This clonotype was counted a few times. The V call is TRBV11-2, the J call TRBJ2-7; 10 nucleotides line up with TRBD2. Trimming took 3 bases from V and 2 from J; bases not matched to a gene: 4. Germline V gene lookup returns CDR1 SGHAT and CDR2 FQNNGV. The CDR3 runs 15 residues. The chain's CDR3 is CASSFHSGGPYEQYV. For the CDR3, the DNA is TGTGCCAGCAGCTTTCATAGCGGGGGGCCCTACGAGCAGTACGTC.